This TCR beta chain originates from a study of blood T cell repertoires in COVID-19. Study in general: Collection of acute and convalescent COVID-19 samples took place in the United States, Italy and Spain. PBMCs, B-cell-depleted T cells, or T cells were the source of the cDNA or gDNA that made up the material.

In germline, CDR1 is LGHNA, CDR2 YSLEER. Trimming cost V 4 bases and J 2 bases; bases outside gene matches: 4. This CDR3 comprises 16 residues. In the original analysis: It was from reference gene primer amplification that nucleated cell counts were estimated. TCRdb keeps only in-frame clones here, not all; method: immunoSEQ multiplex PCR. V and J calls and clone size are as listed in that table; D and trimming were resolved from the DNA. This table has about 300,000 clones, about 87% appearing once. Material for sequencing was peripheral blood. The sequence came from a woman aged 25 to 39 who had recovered from COVID-19. The gene calls are TRBV4-3 and TRBJ2-5; 13 bases agree with TRBD2. CDR3 nucleotide sequence: TGCGCCAGCAGCCTGGGACTAGCGGGGAGTCAAGAGACCCAGTACTTC. Translated, it gives CASSLGLAGSQETQYF.